These 22 T cell receptor beta chains originate from one sample sequenced in a study of cytomegalovirus exposure and HLA in healthy donors. The PCR had 60 Vbeta and 13 Jbeta primers. Using immunoSEQ multiplex PCR, the repertoire was profiled, and TCRdb retains in-frame clones only, with some absent. The repertoire holds more than 95,000 clones, with over 70% as singletons. Sequenced input: PBMCs. The receptors originated from a male donor in good health and CMV-seronegative.

The count of this clone is one. The chain uses TRBV7-2 and TRBJ1-2, with TRBD1 matching over 10 bases. This CDR3 is 14 amino acids long. The V gene end was trimmed by 6 bases and the J gene end by 8 bases; junction bases not matched to a gene: 9. Germline-derived CDR1 and CDR2 are SGHTA and FQGNSA. The CDR3: CASRADRDRGGYTF. The CDR3 region has the DNA TGTGCCAGCAGGGCCGACCGGGACAGGGGAGGCTACACCTTC.

The chain couples TRBV19 to TRBJ1-2, with D tentatively TRBD1 (5 bases). V lost 7 bases, J lost 7 bases, and 13 bases lay in between. The CDR3 is 12 residues long. Germline V lookup: CDR1 LNHDA, CDR2 SQIVND (reference sequence). CDR3 in amino acids: CASTDKGSGYTF. Here the CDR3 DNA reads TGTGCCAGTACCGATAAGGGGTCTGGCTACACCTTC.

The chain carries TRBV11-2 and TRBJ1-2; tentative D call: TRBD1 (6 bases). This CDR3 is 13 amino acids long. Germline values: CDR1 SGHAT, CDR2 FQNNGV. Trimming shortened V by 0 bases and J by 6 bases, and 8 bases separated the two germline ends. CDR3 region: CASSLDAGDGYTF. CDR3 nucleotides: TGTGCCAGCAGCTTAGACGCAGGGGATGGCTACACCTTC.

This clone was observed a few times. This sequence joins TRBV6-1 and TRBJ2-7; 12 nucleotides line up with TRBD1. This CDR3 comprises 15 residues. Per germline, CDR1 MNHNS and CDR2 SASEGT. The V gene end was trimmed by 4 bases and the J gene end by 3 bases; junction bases not matched to a gene: 4. The CDR3 reads CASSAWDRGLYEQYF. CDR3 nucleotides: TGTGCCAGCAGTGCTTGGGACAGGGGGCTCTACGAGCAGTACTTC.

This chain uses TRBV9 with TRBJ1-2; a weak D match, TRBD1 (6 bases). Trimming stripped 2 bases from V and 6 bases from J, with 14 bases between. The CDR3 sequence is 14 residues long. Germline CDR1 is SGDLS and CDR2 is YYNGEE. CDR3 residues: CASSVSRGSDGYTF. CDR3 coding DNA: TGTGCCAGCAGCGTCAGTAGGGGGTCTGATGGCTACACCTTC.

V gene TRBV7-9 combines with J gene TRBJ2-4; TRBD2 is a possible D gene (5 bases). V was shortened by 5 bases and J by 1 base, with 15 bases between the two germline ends. The CDR3 has 16 amino acids. Germline CDR1 reads SEHNR; CDR2 reads FQNEAQ (reference sequence). CDR3: CASSLPPGVAKNIQYF. In DNA, the CDR3 is TGTGCCAGCAGCCTACCCCCCGGGGTGGCCAAAAACATTCAGTACTTC. Complete variable domain (other parts from reference TRBV7-9 and TRBJ2-4): DTGVSQNPRHKITKRGQNVTFRCDPISEHNRLYWYRQTLGQGPEFLTYFQNEAQLEKSRLLSDRFSAERPKGSFSTLEIQRTEQGDSAMYLCASSLPPGVAKNIQYFGAGTRLSVL.

The J gene is TRBJ2-1, the V gene TRBV11-2; TRBD1 matches 9 bases. Germline V lookup: CDR1 SGHAT, CDR2 FQNNGV. The CDR3 spans 13 residues. V dropped 5 bases and J dropped 11; count of bases not matched to a gene: 7. The CDR3 coding sequence is TGTGCCAGCAGCGAAGGGACAGGGTCAAAGCAGTTCTTC. Its translation: CASSEGTGSKQFF.

This chain connects TRBV14 to TRBJ1-1; D might be TRBD1 (6 bases). CDR3 length: 16 residues. The V end was cut by 4 bases, the J end by 0 bases, with 15 bases between. Germline V gene data show CDR1 as SGHDN and CDR2 as FVKESK. Here the CDR3 reads CASSLNTGHLNTEAFF. The CDR3 coding sequence is TGTGCCAGCAGCCTTAATACAGGGCACTTGAACACTGAAGCTTTCTTT.

This clone was counted a few times. The rearrangement links TRBV30 to TRBJ1-1; 10 nucleotides line up with TRBD1. The CDR3 extends over 13 amino acids. Germline values: CDR1 GTSNPN, CDR2 SVGIG (reference sequence). J was trimmed by 3 bases and V by 3 bases; bases with no gene match: 1. This CDR3 is CAWRDRGYTEAFF. As DNA, the CDR3 is TGTGCCTGGAGGGACAGGGGGTACACTGAAGCTTTCTTT.

The V and J genes are TRBV19 and TRBJ2-5; D gene uncertain. Germline V gene data show CDR1 as LNHDA and CDR2 as SQIVND (reference sequence). There are 14 residues in the CDR3. Trimming stripped 1 base from V and 1 base from J, with 7 bases between. The CDR3 loop is CASSIGPSQETQYF. CDR3 DNA sequence: TGTGCCAGTAGTATAGGGCCAAGCCAAGAGACCCAGTACTTC. The whole variable domain, filled in from reference TRBV19 and TRBJ2-5, reads DGGITQSPKYLFRKEGQNVTLSCEQNLNHDAMYWYRQDPGQGLRLIYYSQIVNDFQKGDIAEGYSVSREKKESFPLTVTSAQKNPTAFYLCASSIGPSQETQYFGPGTRLLVL.

The chain carries TRBV7-9 and TRBJ2-7; D is perhaps TRBD1 (6 bases). Germline V lookup: CDR1 SEHNR, CDR2 FQNEAQ (reference sequence). Trimming stripped 9 bases from V and 2 bases from J, with 14 bases between. The CDR3 consists of 13 residues. CDR3 DNA sequence: TGTGCCAGTCGGATACAGGGTACCTACGAGCAGTACTTC. This gives the protein CASRIQGTYEQYF.

The V and J genes are TRBV9 and TRBJ2-3; possibly TRBD2 for D (5 bases). The CDR3 has 15 amino acids. Trimming took off 4 bases at V and 0 bases at J, with 12 bases between the two ends. Germline CDR1 reads SGDLS; CDR2 reads YYNGEE. The CDR3 nucleotides read TGTGCCAGCAGCCCTCGGACTGCTAGCACAGATACGCAGTATTTT. Amino acids: CASSPRTASTDTQYF.

The V call is TRBV27, the J call TRBJ2-7, with D maybe TRBD1 (5 bases). The germline V gene has CDR1 MNHEY and CDR2 SMNVEV (reference sequence). V lost 1 base to trimming and J lost 5 bases, with 15 bases between them. There are 15 residues in the CDR3. Here the CDR3 reads CASSLWPGSINEQYF. DNA of the CDR3: TGTGCCAGCAGTTTATGGCCAGGGTCTATCAACGAGCAGTACTTC.

The chain links TRBV18 to TRBJ1-2; TRBD1 aligns across 9 bases. J lost 5 bases, V lost 5 bases, and 6 bases had no gene match. This CDR3 region has 14 residues. In germline, CDR1 is KGHSH, CDR2 LQKENI. The CDR3 nucleotides read TGTGCCAGCTCATCCCCGACAGGGGGGTATGGCTACACCTTC. Residues: CASSSPTGGYGYTF.

The chain carries TRBV15 and TRBJ2-2, with 12 bases aligning to TRBD2. There are 17 residues in the CDR3. V was pared by 3 bases and J by 4 bases, with 6 bases of the junction left unmatched. Germline V gives CDR1 LNHNV, CDR2 YYDKDF (reference sequence). The DNA of the CDR3 is TGTGCCACCAGCAGTGGACTAGCGGGATATAGCACCGGGGAGCTGTTTTTT. Amino acids: CATSSGLAGYSTGELFF.

The V and J genes are TRBV14 and TRBJ1-5; 12 bases align to TRBD1. V trimming: 4 bases; J trimming: 7 bases; junction bases outside the gene matches: 8. This CDR3 is built from 16 residues. CDR1 SGHDN and CDR2 FVKESK come from the germline V gene. The CDR3 region is CASSPGQGASEQPQHF. CDR3 nucleotides: TGTGCCAGCAGCCCGGGACAGGGGGCATCGGAACAGCCCCAGCATTTT.

V gene TRBV12-5 combines with J gene TRBJ2-3; the match to TRBD1 covers 11 bases. The V segment lost 1 base and the J segment 3 bases; nucleotides outside the gene matches: 3. The germline gives CDR1 LGHNT, CDR2 FRNRAP. This CDR3 has 16 residues. The CDR3 protein is CASGLGDRGETDTQYF. CDR3 coding DNA: TGTGCTAGTGGTTTGGGGGACAGGGGGGAAACAGATACGCAGTATTTT.

The rearrangement links TRBV4-1 to TRBJ1-4; maybe TRBD1 (6 bases). This CDR3 region has 16 residues. V shed 1 base and J shed 4 bases, with 13 bases lying between them. Germline V lookup: CDR1 MGHRA, CDR2 YSYEKL. CDR3: CASSQVYRAGNEKLFF. The DNA of the CDR3 is TGCGCCAGCAGCCAAGTGTACAGGGCGGGTAATGAAAAACTGTTTTTT.

J is TRBJ1-6 and V is TRBV28; the match to TRBD1 covers 9 bases. Germline V gives CDR1 MDHEN, CDR2 SYDVKM. V dropped 7 bases and J dropped 0; count of bases not matched to a gene: 4. This CDR3 region has 16 residues. The CDR3 sequence: CASTDRGSSYNSPLHF. As DNA, the CDR3 is TGTGCCAGCACCGACAGGGGGAGCTCCTATAATTCACCCCTCCACTTT. The complete variable domain, with remaining parts taken from reference TRBV28 and TRBJ1-6, reads DVKVTQSSRYLVKRTGEKVFLECVQDMDHENMFWYRQDPGLGLRLIYFSYDVKMKEKGDIPEGYSVSREKKERFSLILESASTNQTSMYLCASTDRGSSYNSPLHFGNGTRLTVT.

The CDR3 here is CASSTGRVGETQYF. The DNA of the CDR3 is TGTGCCAGCAGCACCGGCAGGGTCGGGGAGACCCAGTACTTC. The chain joins TRBV7-9 to TRBJ2-5, with D perhaps TRBD1 (5 bases). Germline loops: CDR1 SEHNR, CDR2 FQNEAQ (reference sequence). The CDR3 length is 14 residues. The germline V and J ends were trimmed by 5 bases and 5 bases, with 15 bases remaining between them.

V and J are TRBV4-2 and TRBJ2-7, with 10 nucleotides matching TRBD2. CDR3 length: 16 residues. Germline V lookup: CDR1 LGHNA, CDR2 YNFKEQ. J was trimmed by 6 bases and V by 4 bases; bases with no gene match: 12. The CDR3 sequence: CASSPSAASGSPEQYF. CDR3 nucleotides: TGTGCCAGCAGCCCCTCGGCGGCTAGCGGGAGCCCCGAGCAGTACTTC.

The V gene is TRBV30, the J gene TRBJ1-4, with D possibly being TRBD1 (6 bases). This CDR3 has 15 amino acids. Germline assignment: CDR1 GTSNPN and CDR2 SVGIG (reference sequence). V was pared by 2 bases and J by 7 bases, with 17 bases between. In DNA form, the CDR3 reads TGTGCCTGGAGTTCTGGGGGCGGGTTGGCTGAAAAACTGTTTTTT. It translates to CAWSSGGGLAEKLFF.